The 29 T cell receptor beta chains reported below all come from one sample, sequenced in a study of control samples from healthy donors and cancer patients. Clones were read by immunoSEQ multiplex PCR, and TCRdb kept only the in-frame ones, dropping some. The sample has about 48,000 clones, more than 85% seen once. Specimen: PBMCs. Receptors were obtained from a woman between 50 and 59 years old with head and neck cancer.

In this sample, this clone turned up once. The chain combines TRBV5-1 with TRBJ1-1; maybe TRBD1 (5 bases). The CDR3 extends over 13 amino acids. Germline CDR1 is SGHRS and CDR2 is YFSETQ. The V gene lost 4 bases and the J gene lost 3 bases, with 10 bases spanning the gap. The CDR3 sequence is CASSSRADTEAFF. The DNA of the CDR3 is TGCGCCAGCAGCAGCAGGGCGGACACTGAAGCTTTCTTT.

The V gene is TRBV2, the J gene TRBJ2-5, with D perhaps given as TRBD1 or TRBD2 (5 bases each). This CDR3 has 13 residues. Germline CDR1 and CDR2: SNHLY and FYNNEI. Trimming cost V 8 bases and J 2 bases, with 12 bases left between them. The CDR3 spells CASRDGGQETQYF. CDR3 nucleotides: TGTGCCAGCCGAGATGGGGGTCAAGAGACCCAGTACTTC.

The chain carries TRBV5-8 and TRBJ1-1; weak D call: TRBD1 (6 bases). The germline CDR1 and CDR2 sequences are SGHTS and YDEGEE. The length of the CDR3 is 14 residues. The V end lost 3 bases, the J end lost 4 bases, and 13 bases lay between the germline ends. For the CDR3, the DNA is TGTGCCAGCAGCTCCTCAGGGGTTGGCACTGAAGCTTTCTTT. It encodes CASSSSGVGTEAFF.

The chain has TRBV7-2 and TRBJ1-1; no definite D call. There are 14 residues in the CDR3. Per the germline V gene, CDR1 is SGHTA and CDR2 is FQGNSA. The ends were cut back, 1 base at V and 4 bases at J, with 10 bases in the middle. CDR3 protein: CASSLEQVSTEAFF. Here the CDR3 DNA reads TGTGCCAGCAGCTTAGAGCAGGTGAGCACTGAAGCTTTCTTT.

The rearrangement uses TRBV5-1 and TRBJ2-3; 7 bases are shared with TRBD1. The J segment lost 6 bases and the V segment lost 4 bases, leaving 14 bases of the junction unmatched. Germline lookup yields CDR1 SGHRS and CDR2 YFSETQ. The CDR3 has 16 residues. CDR3 nucleotides: TGCGCCAGCAGCGTAGGTATGACAGGGCCGGAGGATACGCAGTATTTT. It yields the protein CASSVGMTGPEDTQYF.

This chain uses TRBV30 with TRBJ1-1, with 8 bases matching TRBD1. This CDR3 is 12 amino acids long. Germline V CDR1 and CDR2: GTSNPN, SVGIG (reference sequence). The trim removed 5 bases at V and 1 base at J, leaving 0 bases unmatched. Here the CDR3 DNA reads TGTGCCTGGGGACAGGGGAACACTGAAGCTTTCTTT. Encoded protein: CAWGQGNTEAFF.

This clone was seen a handful of times. V is TRBV18 and J is TRBJ1-1; D possibly corresponds to TRBD1 (6 bases). V was trimmed by 7 bases and J by 1 base, leaving 10 bases between them. Germline assignment: CDR1 KGHSH and CDR2 LQKENI. The CDR3 sequence is 13 residues long. CDR3 in DNA: TGTGCCAGCTTAACAGGGAGGAACACTGAAGCTTTCTTT. Encoded protein: CASLTGRNTEAFF.

This chain joins TRBV4-1 and TRBJ1-2; D not certain. Trimming left V 4 bases short and J 5 bases short, with 14 bases between. CDR1 is MGHRA and CDR2 is YSYEKL in the germline V gene. CDR3 length: 14 residues. The CDR3 protein is CASSPTLEGYGYTF. The DNA of the CDR3 is TGCGCCAGCAGCCCGACCCTGGAGGGATATGGCTACACCTTC.

This clone is a singleton in its sample. The chain links TRBV2 to TRBJ1-5, with D tentatively TRBD1 (6 bases). The V gene lost 0 bases and the J gene lost 2 bases, with 8 bases spanning the gap. The CDR3 runs 15 residues. From germline, CDR1 is SNHLY and CDR2 FYNNEI. CDR3 sequence (DNA): TGTGCCAGCAGTGAAGCAGGGGGAGGCAATCAGCCCCAGCATTTT. Protein: CASSEAGGGNQPQHF.

The chain is built from TRBV2 and TRBJ2-2; no clear D gene. The V gene's germline CDR1 is SNHLY and CDR2 FYNNEI. The germline V and J ends were trimmed by 6 bases and 7 bases, with 12 bases remaining between them. The CDR3 is made up of 13 amino acids. The CDR3 coding sequence is TGTGCCAGCAGCCATGGACCCGTCGGGGAGCTGTTTTTT. It is translated as CASSHGPVGELFF.

V and J are TRBV7-8 and TRBJ1-1; D ambiguous. Germline values: CDR1 SGHVS, CDR2 FQNEAQ. Trimming removed 2 bases from V and 5 bases from J, with 12 bases in between. The CDR3 is 14 amino acids. CDR3 amino acids: CASSLKGKGTEAFF. Here the CDR3 DNA reads TGTGCCAGCAGCTTAAAAGGGAAAGGAACTGAAGCTTTCTTT.

The chain recombines TRBV25-1 with TRBJ1-2; 7 bases align to TRBD1. Germline V gene data show CDR1 as MGHDK and CDR2 as SYGVNS. This CDR3 has 14 residues. V lost 4 bases and J lost 0; bases outside the gene matches: 2. In DNA, the CDR3 is TGTGCCAGCAGTGGACAGGGAGCTAACTATGGCTACACCTTC. It is translated as CASSGQGANYGYTF.

The chain joins TRBV7-9 to TRBJ1-5; D gene unclear. This CDR3 is 12 amino acids long. Germline assignment: CDR1 SEHNR and CDR2 FQNEAQ (reference sequence). Trimming shortened V by 7 bases and J by 3 bases, and 7 bases separated the two germline ends. CDR3 amino acids: CASTQANQPQHF. CDR3 bases: TGTGCCAGCACCCAGGCCAATCAGCCCCAGCATTTT.

This sequence joins TRBV12-5 and TRBJ1-3; 11 bases fit TRBD1. The CDR3 has 16 amino acids. Per the germline V gene, CDR1 is LGHNT and CDR2 is FRNRAP. V lost 1 base to trimming and J lost 3 bases; unmatched junction nucleotides: 2. Here the CDR3 DNA reads TGTGCTAGTGGTTTGGGGACAGGGGGCTATGGAAACACCATATATTTT. Translation gives CASGLGTGGYGNTIYF.

J is TRBJ2-7 and V is TRBV2, with no clear D. V lost 4 bases, J lost 4 bases, and 14 bases lay in between. The germline V gene encodes CDR1 SNHLY and CDR2 FYNNEI. The CDR3 totals 14 residues. CDR3 nucleotide sequence: TGTGCCAGCAGTGCACTAAGGCCTGGGTACGAGCAGTACTTC. Encoded protein: CASSALRPGYEQYF.

This chain connects TRBV6-5 to TRBJ1-1, with D perhaps matching TRBD1 (6 bases). Between the trimmed V and J ends, which lost 2 bases and 0 bases, there was a span of 7 bases. Germline values: CDR1 MNHEY, CDR2 SVGAGI. The CDR3 runs 14 residues. The CDR3 nucleotides are TGTGCCAGCAGTTACAAGGGGGTGAACACTGAAGCTTTCTTT. Its translation is CASSYKGVNTEAFF.

The J gene is TRBJ1-3, the V gene TRBV5-1; perhaps TRBD1 as D (6 bases). V lost 0 bases, J lost 7 bases, and 17 bases lay in between. Per the germline V gene, CDR1 is SGHRS and CDR2 is YFSETQ. The length of the CDR3 is 16 residues. The CDR3 region is CASSLEGQIQGNTIYF. CDR3 nucleotide sequence: TGCGCCAGCAGCTTGGAAGGCCAGATCCAGGGGAACACCATATATTTT.

The chain couples TRBV6-5 to TRBJ2-1, with D maybe TRBD2 (5 bases). The V gene lost 2 bases and the J gene lost 4 bases, with 12 bases spanning the gap. This CDR3 has 15 amino acids. The V gene's germline CDR1 is MNHEY and CDR2 SVGAGI. The CDR3 nucleotides are TGTGCCAGCAGTTACAAACAAGGCGGGTACAATGAGCAGTTCTTC. Residues: CASSYKQGGYNEQFF.

The V gene is TRBV9, the J gene TRBJ2-1; maybe TRBD2 (6 bases). CDR1 is SGDLS and CDR2 is YYNGEE in the germline V gene. This CDR3 spans 14 amino acids. V was cut by 6 bases and J by 0 bases, with 10 bases left in between. For the CDR3, the DNA is TGTGCCAGCACCACAGCGGGCTCCTACAATGAGCAGTTCTTC. As protein: CASTTAGSYNEQFF.

The CDR3 DNA reads as TGCGCCAGCAGCTTGGAGGGCTCTGGGGCCAACGTCCTGACTTTC. Translation: CASSLEGSGANVLTF. The chain is built from TRBV5-1 and TRBJ2-6; no firm D call. Germline V gives CDR1 SGHRS, CDR2 YFSETQ. The length of the CDR3 is 15 residues. Trimming left V 0 bases short and J 0 bases short, with 4 bases between.

V and J are TRBV3-1 (or the pseudogene TRBV3-2) and TRBJ2-3, with D unresolved. V lost 6 bases and J 0 bases, leaving 10 bases between the germline ends. CDR3 length: 14 amino acids. Looked up from germline, CDR1 is LGHDT and CDR2 is YNNKEL (reference sequence). CDR3 sequence (DNA): TGTGCCAGCAGTCCAAGCCCTAGCACAGATACGCAGTATTTT. Encoded protein: CASSPSPSTDTQYF.

This chain joins TRBV19 and TRBJ1-2; 8 bases fit TRBD1. Germline V gives CDR1 LNHDA, CDR2 SQIVND (reference sequence). The CDR3 sequence is 17 residues long. V gave up 1 base and J gave up 4 bases; unmatched junction bases: 11. The CDR3 nucleotides are TGTGCCAGTAGTATAGGGAGGGCTCCCGGGACAGGCTATGGCTACACCTTC. Translated: CASSIGRAPGTGYGYTF.

The V gene is TRBV3-1 (or the pseudogene TRBV3-2), the J gene TRBJ2-7, with 7 bases fitting TRBD1. V shed 7 bases and J 2 bases; nucleotides not matched to a gene: 11. The CDR3 extends over 15 amino acids. Germline assignment: CDR1 LGHDT and CDR2 YNNKEL (reference sequence). The CDR3 protein is CASKHRGLFPYEQYF. The CDR3 nucleotides are TGTGCCAGCAAACACAGGGGATTATTCCCCTACGAGCAGTACTTC.

The J gene is TRBJ2-7, the V gene TRBV27; TRBD2 matches at 12 bases. With 6 bases clipped from V and 3 bases from J, the junction kept 6 bases outside the gene matches. Germline CDR1 is MNHEY and CDR2 is SMNVEV (reference sequence). The length of the CDR3 is 15 residues. The CDR3 region has the DNA TGTGCCAGCAGCAAGACTAGCGGGAGCCTCTACGAGCAGTACTTC. This codes for CASSKTSGSLYEQYF.

The chain uses TRBV5-6 and TRBJ2-7; possible D gene TRBD1, 6 bases. The V end was cut by 5 bases, the J end by 2 bases, with 14 bases between. The CDR3 has 14 amino acids. Germline assignment: CDR1 SGHDT and CDR2 YYEEEE. As DNA, the CDR3 is TGTGCCAGCAGTTACCTGGACAGAGCCTACGAGCAGTACTTC. The encoded protein is CASSYLDRAYEQYF.

The chain combines TRBV11-3 with TRBJ2-7; TRBD1 is a possible D gene (5 bases). V was trimmed by 5 bases and J by 0 bases, leaving 14 bases between them. CDR3 length: 15 amino acids. The V gene's germline CDR1 is SGHNT and CDR2 YENEEA. As DNA, the CDR3 is TGTGCCAGCAGCCTTCCGTGGGGCAACTCCTACGAGCAGTACTTC. Encoded protein: CASSLPWGNSYEQYF.

V is TRBV7-2 and J is TRBJ1-6; no firm D call. From germline, CDR1 is SGHTA and CDR2 FQGNSA. Trimming removed 5 bases from V and 8 bases from J, with 7 bases in between. The CDR3 runs to 12 residues. CDR3 in DNA: TGTGCCAGCAGCCCCCCGCATTCACCCCTCCACTTT. This translates into CASSPPHSPLHF.

As DNA, the CDR3 is TGTGCCAGCAGCTTGGGGGGGTTGGATACGCAGTATTTT. It yields the protein CASSLGGLDTQYF. The V call is TRBV7-9, the J call TRBJ2-3, with TRBD2 identical over 7 bases. CDR3 length equals 13 residues. Germline-derived CDR1 and CDR2 are SEHNR and FQNEAQ (reference sequence). Trimming cost V 3 bases and J 6 bases; bases outside gene matches: 3.

V gene TRBV2 combines with J gene TRBJ2-1; 7 nucleotides align to TRBD2. Germline V gene data show CDR1 as SNHLY and CDR2 as FYNNEI. Trimming at V came to 2 bases and at J to 10 bases, leaving 5 bases not matched to a gene. This CDR3 is 13 amino acids long. The DNA for the CDR3 is TGTGCCAGCAGTGAAAGCGGGGCAGGGGAGCAGTTCTTC. Translated, it gives CASSESGAGEQFF.